The 8 T cell receptor beta chains below all came from one sample that was sequenced in a study of shared clonotypes between healthy human individuals. Data came from immunoSEQ multiplex PCR; TCRdb stores just in-frame clones and leaves some out. The sample lists 600,000 to 750,000 clones, about 92% occurring once. Sequencing input: memory CD8+ T cells from PBMCs. Stated subset: CD45RO+ cells pooled with CCR7-negative TemRA cells. The receptors stem from a man between 18 and 29 years old in good health. Some clones in this sample may be carry-over from other donors' samples.

This chain joins TRBV14 and TRBJ2-1; a weak D match, TRBD2 (5 bases). The CDR3 has 12 amino acids. V was trimmed by 1 base and J by 9 bases, leaving 7 bases between them. Germline V CDR1 and CDR2: SGHDN, FVKESK. The CDR3, as DNA: TGTGCCAGCAGCCAAGTCGGGGTTGAGCAGTTCTTC. The encoded protein is CASSQVGVEQFF.

Ten or more counts support this clone. The CDR3 region has the DNA TGCAGCGCCAGGACAGGGTTCCCCTACGAGCAGTACTTC. Its protein is CSARTGFPYEQYF. The gene calls are TRBV29-1 and TRBJ2-7, with 8 bases identical to TRBD1. CDR1 and CDR2 from the germline V gene are SQVTM and ANQGSEA. The CDR3 totals 13 residues. J gave up 2 bases and V 7 bases, and 7 bases lay outside the gene matches.

The genes are TRBV19 and TRBJ2-5; the D gene is possibly TRBD1 (6 bases). There are 16 residues in the CDR3. Germline lookup yields CDR1 LNHDA and CDR2 SQIVND (reference sequence). V lost 10 bases, J lost 2 bases, and 23 bases lay in between. The CDR3 DNA follows: TGTGCCACCTCTGTCCCCCGTCAGGGGCCTCAAGAGACCCAGTACTTC. Amino acids: CATSVPRQGPQETQYF.

The chain has TRBV4-3 and TRBJ2-1; no clear D. The CDR3 runs 15 residues. V was trimmed by 0 bases and J by 1 base, leaving 7 bases between them. Germline CDR1 reads LGHNA; CDR2 reads YSLEER. CDR3 in amino acids: CASSQDPGSYNEQFF. In nucleotides, the CDR3 is TGCGCCAGCAGCCAAGATCCCGGATCCTACAATGAGCAGTTCTTC.

This clone has only a few counts. The chain couples TRBV30 to TRBJ2-3, with D perhaps TRBD2 (5 bases). CDR3 length equals 14 residues. Germline V gives CDR1 GTSNPN, CDR2 SVGIG (reference sequence). V was shortened by 2 bases and J by 0 bases, with 9 bases between the two germline ends. This CDR3 is CAWSSLGSTDTQYF. The CDR3 nucleotides read TGTGCCTGGAGTTCACTAGGGAGCACAGATACGCAGTATTTT.

This clone was found once. The chain is built from TRBV9 and TRBJ2-1; perhaps D is TRBD1 or TRBD2 (5 bases each). The germline gives CDR1 SGDLS, CDR2 YYNGEE. The CDR3 length is 14 residues. V dropped 7 bases and J dropped 8 bases, with 19 bases sitting between them. The CDR3 sequence: CASGSSGALHEQFF. The CDR3 region has the DNA TGTGCCAGCGGATCATCCGGGGCCCTGCATGAGCAGTTCTTC.

The genes are TRBV7-9 and TRBJ2-5; 7 bases line up with TRBD1. The germline gives CDR1 SEHNR, CDR2 FQNEAQ (reference sequence). This CDR3 has 17 amino acids. The V gene end was trimmed by 5 bases and the J gene end by 3 bases; junction bases not matched to a gene: 15. CDR3 residues: CASSPSTQGREKETQYF. DNA for the CDR3: TGTGCCAGCAGCCCATCAACACAGGGGCGTGAAAAAGAGACCCAGTACTTC. The full variable domain, in which reference TRBV7-9 and TRBJ2-5 provide the parts outside the CDR3, is DTGVSQNPRHKITKRGQNVTFRCDPISEHNRLYWYRQTLGQGPEFLTYFQNEAQLEKSRLLSDRFSAERPKGSFSTLEIQRTEQGDSAMYLCASSPSTQGREKETQYFGPGTRLLVL.

This sequence joins TRBV6-6 and TRBJ1-5; D not resolved. The germline V and J ends were trimmed by 6 bases and 12 bases, with 15 bases remaining between them. Germline V gives CDR1 MNHNY, CDR2 SVGAGI (reference sequence). The CDR3 contains 12 residues. As DNA, the CDR3 is TGTGCCAGCAGCTACGTGGGTTCGCTCCAGCATTTT. The encoded protein is CASSYVGSLQHF.